This T cell receptor beta chain was found in a study of response to subunit inactivated influenza vaccine. Regarding the study as a whole: It was suggested by the authors that few new T cells are recruited by each seasonal influenza vaccination.

TCRdb processed the RT-PCR reads anew with MiXCR; each CDR3 protein has one entry. The sample carries 530,000 or so distinct CDR3 sequences, about 11% recorded once. This clonotype was found a few times. Its target is unknown. Per the germline V gene, CDR1 is LNHNV and CDR2 is YYDKDF (reference sequence). This CDR3 region has 16 residues. V trimming: 1 base; J trimming: 7 bases; junction bases outside the gene matches: 5. The source material was PBMCs from blood, sampled on the day of vaccination. The sequence was collected from a man between 50 and 59 years old who received an inactivated influenza vaccine. The genes are TRBV15 and TRBJ2-1, with 12 bases aligning to TRBD2. CDR3 nucleotides: TGTGCCACCAGCAGAGTTAGACTAGCGGGAGATAATGAGCAGTTCTTC. This gives the protein CATSRVRLAGDNEQFF.